The TCR beta chain described here comes from a study of CD8 T cells in Susac syndrome. This clonotype was seen just once. The CDR3 covers 15 residues. Trimming shortened V by 1 base and J by 9 bases, and 16 bases separated the two germline ends. The V gene's germline CDR1 is SGHVS and CDR2 FQNEAQ. An amount of RNA that ranged from roughly 0.5 to 1 ug was reverse transcribed with random hexamers. Each CDR3 protein is one row after TCRdb ran MiXCR on the immunoSEQ multiplex PCR reads. Of about 280,000 distinct CDR3 sequences detected, 70% to 90% appear once; the ten largest clones hold approximately 0.11%. The multiple sclerosis controls consisted of treatment-naive patients with relapsing-remitting disease, either stable or active. Negative isolation was used for CD8+ and CD4+ T cells and FACS enrichment for TEMRA cells.

Material: CD8+ T cells from PBMCs. The chain has TRBV7-8 and TRBJ2-1; the D gene could be TRBD1 or TRBD2 (5 bases each). The source of this sequence is a human donor with multiple sclerosis. CDR3 bases: TGTGCCAGCAGCTTAGGGGGGACCGTGTGGGGTGAGCAGTTCTTC. It translates to CASSLGGTVWGEQFF.